One sample yielded the 22 T cell receptor beta chains listed below, sequenced in a study of post-analysis software for immune sequencing data (dated by TCRdb to the mid-2010s). The paper as a whole reports these results and caveats: Significantly higher frequencies in patients than in controls were found for roughly 5 TRBV segments, including TRBV5-6, TRBV5-1 and TRBV20-1.

Antigen specificity for these receptors is unknown. Library creation used PCR. Sequencer: Illumina HiSeq 2500. To reduce PCR and sequencing biases, unique molecular identifiers were incorporated into the TCR beta cDNA libraries. The public reads were reprocessed in TCRdb via fastp at Q25 and MiXCR, keeping in-frame beta chains. Every CDR3 protein is listed once, alongside the most common genes and DNA of its rows. For this sample there are under 650,000 distinct CDR3 sequences; about 40% appear just once. The ten largest make up around 1.7% of the sample. Sample: blood. Every receptor here comes from a girl aged 5 to 17 with multiple sclerosis.

The chain uses TRBV27 and TRBJ2-1; 11 bases fit TRBD2. The V segment lost 5 bases and the J segment 5 bases; nucleotides outside the gene matches: 5. The CDR3 runs 15 residues. Germline CDR1 MNHEY, CDR2 SMNVEV (reference sequence). CDR3 nucleotides: TGTGCCAGCAGTCCCGGGACTAGCGGCCACAATGAGCAGTTCTTC. It codes for CASSPGTSGHNEQFF.

The chain recombines TRBV29-1 with TRBJ2-7; no clear D. The V end lost 2 bases, the J end lost 1 base, and 3 bases lay between the germline ends. The CDR3 has 11 residues. Germline values: CDR1 SQVTM, CDR2 ANQGSEA. The CDR3 loop reads CSVESSYEQYF. The CDR3 DNA follows: TGCAGCGTTGAATCGTCCTACGAGCAGTACTTC.

The chain links TRBV12-3 or TRBV12-4 to TRBJ2-1; D unresolved. V shed 4 bases and J shed 6 bases, with 10 bases lying between them. The CDR3 covers 13 residues. The CDR3, as DNA: TGTGCCAGCAGTTATGGCGGCCCCAATGAGCAGTTCTTC. Its translation is CASSYGGPNEQFF.

The chain joins TRBV12-5 to TRBJ2-3, with TRBD1 matching 8 bases. V lost 6 bases to trimming and J lost 1 base; unmatched junction nucleotides: 9. The CDR3 has 16 residues. CDR1 and CDR2 (germline): LGHNT, FRNRAP. The CDR3 sequence is CASGSPPGQGTDTQYF. CDR3 nucleotide sequence: TGTGCTAGTGGATCCCCTCCGGGACAGGGCACAGATACGCAGTATTTT.

The chain recombines TRBV6-6 with TRBJ2-3; the match to TRBD1 covers 8 bases. V was clipped by 2 bases and J by 2 bases; unmatched bases: 6. The CDR3 runs to 16 residues. CDR1 and CDR2 (germline): MNHNY, SVGAGI (reference sequence). The CDR3 reads CASSYPQGENTDTQYF. The DNA of the CDR3 is TGTGCCAGCAGTTACCCACAGGGGGAGAACACAGATACGCAGTATTTT.

The chain has TRBV5-1 and TRBJ1-1; D unresolved. This CDR3 region has 12 residues. V shed 2 bases and J shed 6 bases, with 8 bases lying between them. Looked up from germline, CDR1 is SGHRS and CDR2 is YFSETQ. CDR3 nucleotide sequence: TGCGCCAGCAGCTTCGAGGGTCCTGAAGCTTTCTTT. Its protein product is CASSFEGPEAFF. Full variable domain (remainder filled in from reference TRBV5-1 and TRBJ1-1): KAGVTQTPRYLIKTRGQQVTLSCSPISGHRSVSWYQQTPGQGLQFLFEYFSETQRNKGNFPGRFSGRQFSNSRSEMNVSTLELGDSALYLCASSFEGPEAFFGQGTRLTVV.

V usage is TRBV24-1 and J usage is TRBJ1-1; TRBD1 aligns across 9 bases. The CDR3 loop spans 15 amino acids. Germline V gene lookup returns CDR1 KGHDR and CDR2 SFDVKD. The V segment lost 2 bases and the J segment 4 bases; nucleotides outside the gene matches: 4. In DNA, the CDR3 is TGTGCCACCAGTGATTCGACAGGGGGGGGCACTGAAGCTTTCTTT. Translation gives CATSDSTGGGTEAFF.

The rearrangement joins TRBV12-3 or TRBV12-4 to TRBJ1-1, with no clear D. V lost 3 bases, J lost 0 bases, and 5 bases lay in between. This CDR3 has 13 residues. The CDR3 DNA reads as TGTGCCAGCAGTTTTCAGATGAACACTGAAGCTTTCTTT. Its translation is CASSFQMNTEAFF.

The chain employs TRBV7-2 and TRBJ2-4, with D hard to call. V lost 3 bases and J 13 bases, leaving 22 bases between the germline ends. The length of the CDR3 is 15 residues. CDR1 SGHTA and CDR2 FQGNSA come from the germline V gene. This CDR3 reads CASSLFHGSYNEQYF. CDR3 coding DNA: TGTGCCAGCAGCTTGTTTCATGGCTCCTACAATGAGCAGTACTTC.

V is TRBV20-1 and J is TRBJ2-1; 15 bases are a match to TRBD2. V lost 3 bases and J lost 9; bases outside the gene matches: 6. There are 15 residues in the CDR3. Germline V gives CDR1 DFQATT, CDR2 SNEGSKA (reference sequence). Here the CDR3 DNA reads TGCAGTGCTAGGGGGACTAGCGGGAGGAGGGGTGAGCAGTTCTTC. Protein: CSARGTSGRRGEQFF.

This clonotype was detected only a few times. The CDR3 protein is CSVALAGGRTDTQYF. For the CDR3, the DNA is TGCAGCGTTGCCCTAGCGGGAGGCCGCACAGATACGCAGTATTTT. This chain links TRBV29-1 with TRBJ2-3, with 11 bases lining up with TRBD2. J gave up 1 base and V 4 bases, and 4 bases lay outside the gene matches. This CDR3 region has 15 residues. Germline loops: CDR1 SQVTM, CDR2 ANQGSEA.

This clonotype was seen a handful of times. The V call is TRBV11-3, the J call TRBJ2-5; 8 positions match TRBD1. This CDR3 has 15 amino acids. Looked up from germline, CDR1 is SGHNT and CDR2 is YENEEA. Trimming cost V 1 base and J 7 bases; bases outside gene matches: 8. CDR3 sequence (DNA): TGTGCCAGCAGCTTAGGGACAGGGAAGGGTTGGACCCAGTACTTC. This encodes CASSLGTGKGWTQYF. The whole variable domain, filled in from reference TRBV11-3 and TRBJ2-5, reads EAGVVQSPRYKIIEKKQPVAFWCNPISGHNTLYWYLQNLGQGPELLIRYENEEAVDDSQLPKDRFSAERLKGVDSTLKIQPAELGDSAVYLCASSLGTGKGWTQYFGPGTRLLVL.

The sample holds a few counts of this clonotype. This chain links TRBV28 with TRBJ2-6; D remains unclear. The CDR3 contains 15 residues. V was clipped by 8 bases and J by 0 bases, with 11 bases between them. Germline CDR1 reads MDHEN; CDR2 reads SYDVKM. The DNA of the CDR3 is TGTGCCAGCGGCTCGGCCGCCTCTGGGGCCAACGTCCTGACTTTC. This sequence encodes CASGSAASGANVLTF.

V usage is TRBV25-1 and J usage is TRBJ1-1; D is unclear. The V gene's germline CDR1 is MGHDK and CDR2 SYGVNS. V shed 2 bases and J shed 3 bases, with 10 bases lying between them. CDR3 length: 14 amino acids. This CDR3 is CASSEPTADTEAFF. CDR3 bases: TGTGCCAGCAGTGAACCCACAGCGGACACTGAAGCTTTCTTT.

J is TRBJ2-3 and V is TRBV12-3 or TRBV12-4; 13 positions match TRBD2. The CDR3 length is 16 residues. The V and J ends lost 2 bases and 6 bases, in that order; junction bases with no gene match: 5. DNA of the CDR3: TGTGCCAGCAGTTTACGACTAGCGGGAGGAGCTGATACGCAGTATTTT. It encodes CASSLRLAGGADTQYF.

The chain recombines TRBV6-4 with TRBJ2-1, with D possibly being TRBD1 (6 bases). The CDR3 is 14 amino acids. Germline V gene sequence: CDR1 MRHNA, CDR2 SNTAGT. The V and J ends lost 0 bases and 3 bases respectively, with 6 bases between them. CDR3 DNA sequence: TGTGCCAGCAGTGACTCAGGGGGCTACAATGAGCAGTTCTTC. Its translation is CASSDSGGYNEQFF.

Only a few counts were recorded for this clonotype. V gene TRBV10-3 combines with J gene TRBJ2-5; D is perhaps TRBD2 (6 bases). From germline, CDR1 is ENHRY and CDR2 SYGVKD. CDR3 length: 18 residues. V lost 5 bases and J lost 0, with 22 bases in between. CDR3 region: CAISYFLRLARDQETQYF. The CDR3 nucleotides read TGTGCCATCAGTTACTTCCTACGGCTAGCGAGAGACCAAGAGACCCAGTACTTC.

This clonotype has only a few counts. The genes are TRBV25-1 and TRBJ2-4; D may be TRBD2 (6 bases). This CDR3 region has 15 residues. CDR1 MGHDK and CDR2 SYGVNS come from the germline V gene. V was pared by 9 bases and J by 3 bases, with 18 bases between. CDR3 amino acids: CARGRNGGHKNIQYF. CDR3 DNA sequence: TGTGCCAGGGGTCGCAACGGGGGTCACAAAAACATTCAGTACTTC.

J is TRBJ2-6 and V is TRBV30, with D perhaps matching TRBD1 or TRBD2 (5 bases each). This CDR3 is 16 amino acids long. In germline, CDR1 is GTSNPN, CDR2 SVGIG (reference sequence). V lost 0 bases and J lost 2, with 11 bases in between. CDR3 nucleotides: TGTGCCTGGAGTGTCCAGGGACGGGCTGGGGCCAACGTCCTGACTTTC. It translates to CAWSVQGRAGANVLTF.

This clonotype showed up just a few times. V usage is TRBV2 and J usage is TRBJ2-5, with TRBD2 matching 10 bases. Looked up from germline, CDR1 is SNHLY and CDR2 is FYNNEI. Trimming at V came to 6 bases and at J to 5 bases, leaving 9 bases not matched to a gene. This CDR3 has 15 amino acids. CDR3 in amino acids: CASSLTGTSAETQYF. In nucleotides, the CDR3 is TGTGCCAGCAGCCTCACCGGGACTAGCGCCGAGACCCAGTACTTC.

This chain uses TRBV4-1 with TRBJ1-3; D is uncertain. CDR1 and CDR2 from the germline V gene are MGHRA and YSYEKL. With 1 base removed from V and 2 bases from J, the gap between germline ends came to 6 bases. The length of the CDR3 is 14 residues. CDR3 DNA: TGCGCCAGCAGCCAAGGGACGGCTGGAAACACCATATATTTT. Protein: CASSQGTAGNTIYF.

V gene TRBV3-1 combines with J gene TRBJ1-2, with D unclear. The germline V and J ends were trimmed by 4 bases and 3 bases, with 12 bases remaining between them. Germline loops: CDR1 LGHDT, CDR2 YNNKEL (reference sequence). CDR3 length equals 14 residues. The CDR3 loop reads CASSRRGTDYGYTF. The CDR3 DNA reads as TGTGCCAGCAGCCGCCGGGGAACGGACTATGGCTACACCTTC.